This T cell receptor (beta chain) was recorded in a study of cytomegalovirus exposure and HLA in healthy donors. Notes on the study in general: Sequencing probably produced one cluster of sequence variants that were highly shared.

The germline V gene encodes CDR1 MGHRA and CDR2 YSYEKL. This CDR3 is 19 amino acids long. The junction had 20 bases not matched to a gene; V was cut back by 5 bases and J by 3 bases. A few counts support this clone. The antigen remains undetermined. Vbeta (60) and Jbeta (13) primers were used in the PCR. Sequencing used immunoSEQ multiplex PCR; TCRdb keeps in-frame clones, though not all of them. The table includes about 55,000 clones, roughly 74% detected once. The V gene is TRBV4-1, the J gene TRBJ2-3; 7 bases map to TRBD2. Sample: PBMCs. The receptor was isolated from a man between 40 and 49 years old in good health and CMV-seropositive. In DNA form, the CDR3 reads TGCGCCAGCAGCGCCTACACGAACCAGCGGGAAGGTCTGACAGATACGCAGTATTTT. It specifies CASSAYTNQREGLTDTQYF.